This is a list of T cell receptor beta chains from one sample in a study of cytomegalovirus exposure and HLA in healthy donors. TCRdb's copy holds only in-frame clones and misses some; the assay was immunoSEQ multiplex PCR. Its table lists about 34,000 clones. The sample taken for sequencing was PBMCs. Every receptor here comes from a human donor in good health. The CDR3 runs from the conserved cysteine through the conserved F or W. Each record gives: D gene, J gene, CDR3 length, V gene, CDR3 DNA, CDR3 protein. A D gene is named only where the DNA matches it firmly.

d_call: TRBD1
j_call: TRBJ2-7
cdr3_length: 13
v_call: TRBV7-9
cdr3_nt: TGTGCCAGCAGCTTCGGACAGGGTTGGGAGCAGTACTTC
cdr3_aa: CASSFGQGWEQYF

d_call: TRBD2
j_call: TRBJ2-2
cdr3_length: 18
v_call: TRBV5-1
cdr3_nt: TGCGCCAGCAGCTACAACCCAAGACGTAGCGGGGGTTCCGGGGAGCTGTTTTTT
cdr3_aa: CASSYNPRRSGGSGELFF

d_call: NA
j_call: TRBJ1-3
cdr3_length: 15
v_call: TRBV30
cdr3_nt: TGTGCCTGGGCTTCATTGGGGACTACTGGAAACAACATATATTTT
cdr3_aa: CAWASLGTTGNNIYF

d_call: TRBD1
j_call: TRBJ2-5
cdr3_length: 15
v_call: TRBV2
cdr3_nt: TGTGCCAGCATGGCTTACGGGACAGGCCAAGAGACCCAGTACTTC
cdr3_aa: CASMAYGTGQETQYF

d_call: TRBD1
j_call: TRBJ2-3
cdr3_length: 15
v_call: TRBV18
cdr3_nt: TGTGCCAGCTCCCGGGACAGGGACCAGGGAGATACGCAGTATTTT
cdr3_aa: CASSRDRDQGDTQYF

d_call: TRBD1
j_call: TRBJ1-5
cdr3_length: 15
v_call: TRBV4-1
cdr3_nt: TGCGCCAGCAGCCAATGGACAGGATTAAATCAGCCCCAGCATTTT
cdr3_aa: CASSQWTGLNQPQHF

d_call: NA
j_call: TRBJ1-2
cdr3_length: 12
v_call: TRBV10-3
cdr3_nt: TGTGCCATCAGTGCGAGTGAGTATGGCTACACCTTC
cdr3_aa: CAISASEYGYTF

d_call: TRBD1
j_call: TRBJ1-5
cdr3_length: 15
v_call: TRBV2
cdr3_nt: TGTGCCAGCAAGAGGGGACAGTATAGCAATCAGCCCCAGCATTTT
cdr3_aa: CASKRGQYSNQPQHF

d_call: NA
j_call: TRBJ1-4
cdr3_length: 14
v_call: TRBV18
cdr3_nt: TGTGCCAGCTCACCCGGGACACCCCCGGAAAAACTGTTTTTT
cdr3_aa: CASSPGTPPEKLFF

d_call: TRBD1
j_call: TRBJ1-5
cdr3_length: 13
v_call: TRBV19
cdr3_nt: TGTGCCAGTAGCGGGACAGTGAATCAGCCCCAGCATTTT
cdr3_aa: CASSGTVNQPQHF

d_call: TRBD1
j_call: TRBJ2-7
cdr3_length: 14
v_call: TRBV2
cdr3_nt: TGTGCCAGCATGCTTGACAGGGTCGCCTACGAGCAGTACTTC
cdr3_aa: CASMLDRVAYEQYF

d_call: TRBD2
j_call: TRBJ2-1
cdr3_length: 14
v_call: TRBV7-9
cdr3_nt: TGTGCCAGCAGCTTAGGGACTAGCCCCAATGAGCAGTTCTTC
cdr3_aa: CASSLGTSPNEQFF

d_call: TRBD2
j_call: TRBJ2-5
cdr3_length: 17
v_call: TRBV5-1
cdr3_nt: TGCGCCAGCAGCTTGCGGGGTCGGCGGGGGGCCCAAGAGACCCAGTACTTC
cdr3_aa: CASSLRGRRGAQETQYF

d_call: TRBD1
j_call: TRBJ2-7
cdr3_length: 14
v_call: TRBV10-3
cdr3_nt: TGTGCCATCAGCCCAGACAGGGGGGTCTACGAGCAGTACTTC
cdr3_aa: CAISPDRGVYEQYF

d_call: NA
j_call: TRBJ1-4
cdr3_length: 18
v_call: TRBV6-1
cdr3_nt: TGTGCCAGCAGTGATTGCAGTTGTCTCCTAGTCGACAATGAAAAACTGTTTTTT
cdr3_aa: CASSDCSCLLVDNEKLFF

d_call: NA
j_call: TRBJ2-1
cdr3_length: 14
v_call: TRBV18
cdr3_nt: TGTGCCAGCTCATCTGTCCAGGGAATTAATGAGCAGTTCTTC
cdr3_aa: CASSSVQGINEQFF

d_call: NA
j_call: TRBJ2-7
cdr3_length: 16
v_call: TRBV21-1
cdr3_nt: TGTGCCAGCACGGTCCTTACCCGGGACAGCTCCTACGAGCAGTACTTC
cdr3_aa: CASTVLTRDSSYEQYF

d_call: TRBD1
j_call: TRBJ1-2
cdr3_length: 16
v_call: TRBV6-1
cdr3_nt: TGTGCCAGCAGTGAAGCGCGGGGACAGGGAATTCGGGGCTACACCTTC
cdr3_aa: CASSEARGQGIRGYTF

d_call: NA
j_call: TRBJ1-1
cdr3_length: 16
v_call: TRBV18
cdr3_nt: TGTGCCAGCTCACCTTACCCGGACAGCCTGAACACTGAAGCTTTCTTT
cdr3_aa: CASSPYPDSLNTEAFF

d_call: NA
j_call: TRBJ1-2
cdr3_length: 14
v_call: TRBV6-4
cdr3_nt: TGTGCCAGCAGTGACTCCGGCCGGGAGCCCGGCTACACCTTC
cdr3_aa: CASSDSGREPGYTF

d_call: TRBD1
j_call: TRBJ1-5
cdr3_length: 15
v_call: TRBV5-1
cdr3_nt: TGCGCCAGCAGCTTAACAGGGGACGACAATCAGCCCCAGCATTTT
cdr3_aa: CASSLTGDDNQPQHF

d_call: TRBD1
j_call: TRBJ2-7
cdr3_length: 12
v_call: TRBV30
cdr3_nt: TGTGCCTGGTCACAGGGGACCTACGAGCAGTACTTC
cdr3_aa: CAWSQGTYEQYF

d_call: TRBD1
j_call: TRBJ2-7
cdr3_length: 15
v_call: TRBV10-1
cdr3_nt: TGCGCCAGCAGTGAGTTGGACAGGGGGCTATACGAGCAGTACTTC
cdr3_aa: CASSELDRGLYEQYF

d_call: NA
j_call: TRBJ2-3
cdr3_length: 19
v_call: TRBV18
cdr3_nt: TGTGCCAGCTCACCACCGTTCGGACAGCGTATGGATCGCACAGATACGCAGTATTTT
cdr3_aa: CASSPPFGQRMDRTDTQYF

d_call: TRBD1
j_call: TRBJ2-1
cdr3_length: 12
v_call: TRBV18
cdr3_nt: TGTGCCAGCTCACACCCCGGGACAGCGCAGTTCTTC
cdr3_aa: CASSHPGTAQFF

d_call: NA
j_call: TRBJ2-2
cdr3_length: 14
v_call: TRBV27
cdr3_nt: TGTGCCAGCAGTTTCAGCGGTTTAACCGGGGAGCTGTTTTTT
cdr3_aa: CASSFSGLTGELFF